The 3 T cell receptor beta chains given below trace back to one sample, sequenced in a study of PD-1 blockade in mismatch repair-deficient tumors. TCRdb's copy holds only in-frame clones and misses some; the assay was immunoSEQ multiplex PCR. The sample contains roughly 80,000 clones, 81% of which appear only once. This sample comprised peripheral blood, obtained 12 weeks after starting pembrolizumab. These receptors were obtained from an adult with mismatch repair-deficient cancer.

This chain uses TRBV30 with TRBJ2-5; TRBD2 matches 8 bases. Losses at the gene ends were 3 bases for V and 13 bases for J; bases not matched to a gene: 7. The CDR3 is made up of 11 amino acids. CDR1 and CDR2 from the germline V gene are GTSNPN and SVGIG (reference sequence). This CDR3 reads CAWSGGGPRYF. CDR3 bases: TGTGCCTGGAGCGGGGGGGGTCCTCGGTACTTC.

There are a few counts of this clone. The sample has other DNA sequences that encode this CDR3 too. The chain uses TRBV11-2 and TRBJ1-1; D not certain. Germline-derived CDR1 and CDR2 are SGHAT and FQNNGV. Trimming shortened V by 5 bases and J by 0 bases, and 10 bases separated the two germline ends. The CDR3 is 14 residues long. CDR3 coding DNA: TGTGCCAGCAGCCCAGGACGGTTGAACACTGAAGCTTTCTTT. The encoded protein is CASSPGRLNTEAFF.

The rearrangement links TRBV7-2 to TRBJ2-3, with D possibly TRBD2 on 5 matching bases. V gave up 1 base and J gave up 5 bases, with 13 bases separating them. Germline V gene sequence: CDR1 SGHTA, CDR2 FQGNSA. The CDR3 totals 15 residues. CDR3 bases: TGTGCCAGCAGCTTAGTTTCGGGATTGGTAGATACGCAGTATTTT. Translating it yields CASSLVSGLVDTQYF.